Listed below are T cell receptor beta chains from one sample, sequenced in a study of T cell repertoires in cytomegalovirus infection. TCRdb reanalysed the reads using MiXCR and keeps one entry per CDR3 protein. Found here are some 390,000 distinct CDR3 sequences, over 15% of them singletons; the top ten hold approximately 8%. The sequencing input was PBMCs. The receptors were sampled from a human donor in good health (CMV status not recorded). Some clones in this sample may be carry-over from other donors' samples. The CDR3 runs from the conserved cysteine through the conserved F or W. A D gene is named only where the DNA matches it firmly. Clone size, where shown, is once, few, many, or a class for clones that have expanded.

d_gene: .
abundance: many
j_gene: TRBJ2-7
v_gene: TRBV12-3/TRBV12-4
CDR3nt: TGTGCCAGCAGTTTCTCTATCAACGAGCAGTACTTC
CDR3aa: CASSFSINEQYF

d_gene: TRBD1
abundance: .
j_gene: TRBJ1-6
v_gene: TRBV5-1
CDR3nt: TGCGCCAGCAGCTCGGGGACAGGGGGGGGTAATTCACCCCTCCACTTT
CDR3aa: CASSSGTGGGNSPLHF

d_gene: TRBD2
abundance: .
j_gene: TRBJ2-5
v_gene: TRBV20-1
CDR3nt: TGCAGTGCTCGGACTAGCGGGTCAAGAGCCCAGTACTTC
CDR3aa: CSARTSGSRAQYF

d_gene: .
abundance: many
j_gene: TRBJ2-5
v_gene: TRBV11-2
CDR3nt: TGTGCCAGCAGCGCGAAAGAGACCCAGTACTTC
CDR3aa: CASSAKETQYF

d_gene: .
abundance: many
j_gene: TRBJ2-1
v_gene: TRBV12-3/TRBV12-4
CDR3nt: TGTGCCAGCAGTTTAGCAACAGACTACAATGAGCAGTTCTTC
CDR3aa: CASSLATDYNEQFF

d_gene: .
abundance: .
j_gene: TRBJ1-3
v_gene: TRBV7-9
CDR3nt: TGTGCCAGCAGCGCGGGGCTACAGACTCGAACGCCGTCATATTTT
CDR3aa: CASSAGLQTRTPSYF

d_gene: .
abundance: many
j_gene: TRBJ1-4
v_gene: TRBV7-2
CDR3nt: TGTGCCAGCAGCTTAGTCCCTTCTAATGAAAAACTGTTTTTT
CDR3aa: CASSLVPSNEKLFF

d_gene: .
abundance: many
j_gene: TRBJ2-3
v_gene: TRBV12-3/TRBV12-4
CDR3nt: TGTGCCAGCAGACCTGGGGCAGATACGCAGTATTTT
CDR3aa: CASRPGADTQYF

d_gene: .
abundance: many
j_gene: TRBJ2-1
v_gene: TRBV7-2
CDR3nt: TGTGCCAGCAGCTTAGACCATTCCTACAATGAGCAGTTCTTC
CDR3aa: CASSLDHSYNEQFF

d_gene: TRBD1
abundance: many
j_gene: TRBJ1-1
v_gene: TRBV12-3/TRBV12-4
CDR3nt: TGTGCCAGCAGTTCAACGGTCTGGGGCAGGGGGAAGCCTGAAGCTTTCTTT
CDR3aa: CASSSTVWGRGKPEAFF

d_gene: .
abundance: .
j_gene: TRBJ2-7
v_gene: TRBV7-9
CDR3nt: TGTGCCAGCAGCCCCCTCCCAGGGCGGTCCGGGTACGAGCAGTACTTC
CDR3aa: CASSPLPGRSGYEQYF

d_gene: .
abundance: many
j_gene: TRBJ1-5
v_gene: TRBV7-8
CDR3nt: TGTGCCAGCAGGAATGAGGGGGGGAATCAGCCCCAGCATTTT
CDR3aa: CASRNEGGNQPQHF

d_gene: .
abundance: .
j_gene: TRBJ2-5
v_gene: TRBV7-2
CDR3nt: TGTGCCAGCAGCACCCGACGAACCCAAGAGACCCAGTACTTC
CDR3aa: CASSTRRTQETQYF

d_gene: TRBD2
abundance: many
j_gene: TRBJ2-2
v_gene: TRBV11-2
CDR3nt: TGTGCCAGCAGCTTAGTAGGGCTAGCGGGAGAGTACACCGGGGAGCTGTTTTTT
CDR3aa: CASSLVGLAGEYTGELFF

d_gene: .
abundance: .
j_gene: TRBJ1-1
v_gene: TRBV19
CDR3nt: TGTGCCAGTAGTATCTGGGTAGGCAACACTGAAGCTTTCTTT
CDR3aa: CASSIWVGNTEAFF

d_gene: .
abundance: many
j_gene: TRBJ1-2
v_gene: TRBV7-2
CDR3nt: TGTGCCAGCAGCTTCCTGGCGCTCTATGGCTACACCTTC
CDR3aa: CASSFLALYGYTF

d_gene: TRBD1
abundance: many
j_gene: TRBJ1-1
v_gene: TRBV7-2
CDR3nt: TGTGCCAGCAGAACCGGGACAGGGGAGAGTGAAGCTTTCTTT
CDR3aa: CASRTGTGESEAFF

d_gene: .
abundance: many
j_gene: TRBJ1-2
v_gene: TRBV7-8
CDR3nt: TGTGCCAGCAGCTCCCGGGCCATAGTAGGCTACACCTTC
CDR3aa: CASSSRAIVGYTF

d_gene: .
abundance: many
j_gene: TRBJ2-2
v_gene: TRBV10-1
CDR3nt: TGCGCCTGCTCAAAGGACGTATCTGGGGAGCTGTTTTTT
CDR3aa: CACSKDVSGELFF

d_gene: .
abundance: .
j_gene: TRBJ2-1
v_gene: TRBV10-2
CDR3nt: TGCGCCAGCAGTGAGTTGGGGCCCCGCAATGAGCAGTTCTTC
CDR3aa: CASSELGPRNEQFF

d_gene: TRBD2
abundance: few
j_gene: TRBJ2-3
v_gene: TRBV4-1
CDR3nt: TGCGCCAGCAGCCAAGATCGGGCTAGCGGGGTATATACGCAGTATTTT
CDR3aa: CASSQDRASGVYTQYF

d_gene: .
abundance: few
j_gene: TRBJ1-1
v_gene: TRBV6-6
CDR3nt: TGTGCCAGCAGCCCGAATGACAGGTTTAACACTGAAGCTTTCTTT
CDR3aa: CASSPNDRFNTEAFF

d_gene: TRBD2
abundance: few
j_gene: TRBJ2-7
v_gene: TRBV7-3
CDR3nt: TGTGCCAGCAGCTTAACGACTAGCGGGAGGGAGCACGAGCAGTACTTC
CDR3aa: CASSLTTSGREHEQYF

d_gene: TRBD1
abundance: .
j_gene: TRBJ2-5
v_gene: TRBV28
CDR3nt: TGTGCCAGCAGTGGACAGGGGTATAACCAAGAGACCCAGTACTTC
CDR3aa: CASSGQGYNQETQYF

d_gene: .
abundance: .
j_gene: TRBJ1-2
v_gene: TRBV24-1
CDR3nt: TGTGCCACCCAGAGCGGTGGTAACTATGGCTACACCTTC
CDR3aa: CATQSGGNYGYTF

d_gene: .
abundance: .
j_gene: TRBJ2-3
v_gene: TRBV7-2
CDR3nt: TGTGCCAGCGGCTGGGGCGCCGGGACTCCAACCGATACGCAGTATTTT
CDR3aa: CASGWGAGTPTDTQYF

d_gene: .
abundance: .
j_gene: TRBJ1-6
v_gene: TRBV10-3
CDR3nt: TGTGCCATCAGTGACGTTGGTAAATCACCCCTCCACTTT
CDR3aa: CAISDVGKSPLHF

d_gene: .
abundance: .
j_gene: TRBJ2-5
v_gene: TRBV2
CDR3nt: TGTGCCAGCAGTGGATTCAGTGGTAGCCAAGAGACCCAGTACTTC
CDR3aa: CASSGFSGSQETQYF

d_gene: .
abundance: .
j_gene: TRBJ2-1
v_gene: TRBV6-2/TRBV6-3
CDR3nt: TGTGCCAGTAATTACGGTTTATACAATGAGCAGTTCTTC
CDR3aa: CASNYGLYNEQFF

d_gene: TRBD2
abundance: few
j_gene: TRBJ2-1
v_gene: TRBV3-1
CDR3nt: TGTGCCAGCAGCCCGACTCAGGGACTAGCGGGAGCGAACAATGAGCAGTTCTTC
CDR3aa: CASSPTQGLAGANNEQFF

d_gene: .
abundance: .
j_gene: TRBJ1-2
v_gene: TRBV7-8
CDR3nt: TGTGCCAGCAGCTTAGCGTTCCAGGGGAGATATGGCTACACCTTC
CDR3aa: CASSLAFQGRYGYTF

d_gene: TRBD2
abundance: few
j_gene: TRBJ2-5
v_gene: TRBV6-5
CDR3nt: TGTGCCAGCAGTTACACCGCTAGCGGCCAAGAGACCCAGTACTTC
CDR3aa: CASSYTASGQETQYF

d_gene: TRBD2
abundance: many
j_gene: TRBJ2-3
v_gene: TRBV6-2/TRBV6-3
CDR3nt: TGTGCCAGCAGTTCTTTAACCGGGACTAGAGGGGGTACGCAGTATTTT
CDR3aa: CASSSLTGTRGGTQYF

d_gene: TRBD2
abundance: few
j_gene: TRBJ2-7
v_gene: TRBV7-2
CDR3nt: TGTGCCAGCAGCACTTCCGGGACTAGCTACGAGCAGTACTTC
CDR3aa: CASSTSGTSYEQYF

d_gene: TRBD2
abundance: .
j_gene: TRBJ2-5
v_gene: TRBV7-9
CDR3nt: TGTGCCAGCAGCCCCCGGACTAGCGCACACCAAGAGACCCAGTACTTC
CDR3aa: CASSPRTSAHQETQYF

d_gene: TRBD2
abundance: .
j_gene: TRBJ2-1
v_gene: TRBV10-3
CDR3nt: TGTGCCATCAGCGCAAGCGGGAGGACCGACAATGAGCAGTTCTTC
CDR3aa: CAISASGRTDNEQFF

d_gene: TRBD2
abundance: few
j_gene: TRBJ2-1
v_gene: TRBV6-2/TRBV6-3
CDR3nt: TGTGCCAGCAGTTACCGGGGACTAGAGTTCTATGAGCAGTTCTTC
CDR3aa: CASSYRGLEFYEQFF

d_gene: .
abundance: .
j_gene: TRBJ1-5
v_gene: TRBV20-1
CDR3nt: TGCAGTGCTAGAGAGGGGGGCCCACAGGGCCTATATCAGCCCCAGCATTTT
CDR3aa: CSAREGGPQGLYQPQHF

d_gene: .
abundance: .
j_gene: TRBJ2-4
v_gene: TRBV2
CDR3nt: TGTGCCGCCAGCAGCGCGGGGATAGCCAAAAACATTCAGTACTTC
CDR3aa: CAASSAGIAKNIQYF

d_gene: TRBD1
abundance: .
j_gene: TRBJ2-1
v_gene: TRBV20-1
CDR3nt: TGCAGTGCTTGGGACAGGATCTCCTACAATGAGCAGTTCTTC
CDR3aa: CSAWDRISYNEQFF

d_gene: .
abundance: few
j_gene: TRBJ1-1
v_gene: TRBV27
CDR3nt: TGTGCCAGCAGTTTACGAGTGGGGGTGGTAGGCACTGAAGCTTTCTTT
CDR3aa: CASSLRVGVVGTEAFF

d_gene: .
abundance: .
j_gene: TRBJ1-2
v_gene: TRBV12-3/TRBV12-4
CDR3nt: TGTGCCAGCAGTTTCCGCAGGGTAGCCAACTATGGCTACACCTTC
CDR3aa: CASSFRRVANYGYTF